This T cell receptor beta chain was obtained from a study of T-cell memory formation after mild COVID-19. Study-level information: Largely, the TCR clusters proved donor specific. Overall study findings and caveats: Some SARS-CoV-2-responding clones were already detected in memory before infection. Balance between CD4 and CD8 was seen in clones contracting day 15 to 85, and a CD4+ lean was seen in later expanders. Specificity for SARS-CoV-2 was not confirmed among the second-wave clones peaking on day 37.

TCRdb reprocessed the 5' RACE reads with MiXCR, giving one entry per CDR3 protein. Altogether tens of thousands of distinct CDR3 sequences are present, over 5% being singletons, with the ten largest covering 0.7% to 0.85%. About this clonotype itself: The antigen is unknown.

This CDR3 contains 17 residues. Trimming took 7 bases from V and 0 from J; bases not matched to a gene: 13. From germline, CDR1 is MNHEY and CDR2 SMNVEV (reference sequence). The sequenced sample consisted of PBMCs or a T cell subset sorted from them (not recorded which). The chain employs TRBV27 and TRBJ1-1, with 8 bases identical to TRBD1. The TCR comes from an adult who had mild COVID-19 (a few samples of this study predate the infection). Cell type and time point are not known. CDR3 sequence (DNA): TGTGCCAGCACCTTTAAGGCAGGGGGCACCATGAACACTGAAGCTTTCTTT. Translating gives CASTFKAGGTMNTEAFF.